The T cell receptor (beta chain) described here comes from a study of blood T cell repertoires in COVID-19 (TCRdb year 2020). Context from the whole study: Collaborator samples came from the United States, Italy and Spain and covered acute and convalescent phases of COVID-19. Sample metadata almost always included a de-identified subject ID, COVID-19 status, age in years and sex. The repertoires were released in a freely available public database meant as a resource for research on the immune response to SARS-CoV-2. Subjects who had been exposed to COVID-19, were actively infected with it, or had recovered from it provided the deeply sampled blood TCRbeta repertoires that made up the dataset. Where HLA class I and class II types were available, the types were taken from metadata supplied by the sample provider, not from assay-based typing. The prospective study material was composed of cDNA or gDNA derived from T cells, B-cell-depleted T cells, or PBMCs. The samples were drawn from two sources: the first 160 participants of the ongoing ImmuneRACE study, and 1,000 to 1,500 subjects contributed by 6 global collaborators. Summary of the overall study and its limitations: The quantity of clinical and demographic metadata differed by source and by participant and was supplied without curation.

About this clone itself: This receptor's antigen is unknown. Base qualities are not provided; no much larger clone lies one nucleotide away.

Collaborating institutions collected whole blood in K2EDTA tubes following their own protocols. For TCRbeta analysis, collaborators shipped samples in one of three forms: frozen whole blood, isolated PBMCs, or DNA extracted from either of those sample types. Its CDR3 holds 15 amino acids, cysteine through phenylalanine. Of the read, only the CDR3 DNA is kept; its 45 bases are in frame from base 1. Per the germline V gene, MDHEN is the CDR1 and SYDVKM is the CDR2. The V end gives up 3 bases and the J end 6 bases, leaving 9 bases in the junction not matched to a gene. TCRbeta CDR3 regions were amplified from genomic DNA using the immunoSEQ Assay, a bias-controlled multiplex PCR. In the authors' own workflow: Nucleated cell counts per sample were estimated from amplification of reference gene primers within the assay. Sequence reads were collapsed and filtered to measure the absolute abundance of every unique TCRbeta CDR3 rearrangement. For each sample, productive Simpson clonality was calculated by taking the square root of Simpson's diversity index across productive rearrangements. TCRdb mirrors the immuneACCESS table, restricted to in-frame sequences. Some clones are absent from its copies; in checked studies, under half trace to an unresolved V gene, and the reason for the others is unknown. For V, J and clone size, that table is used; D and trimming come from the DNA. The sample profile shows hundreds of thousands of clones; 84% of them were found once. The ten largest account for 8% to 9.5% of the sample.

The TCR sequence derives from a human donor in a cohort sampled during active COVID-19. The material sequenced was peripheral blood. This receptor chain uses TRBV28 and TRBJ2-7, with 9 middle bases fitting TRBD1. The nucleotide sequence is given as TGTGCCAGCAGTTTGATGGGGACAGGGTTTTTCGAGCAGTACTTC. It translates to CASSLMGTGFFEQYF.